These T cell receptor beta chains were read from a single sample in a study of cytomegalovirus exposure and HLA in healthy donors. The table came from immunoSEQ multiplex PCR; TCRdb's copy has only in-frame clones and leaves some out. The sample lists around 180,000 clones, less than 85% occurring once. Sequencing was carried out using PBMCs. These receptors all come from a man aged 18 to 35 in good health and CMV-seronegative. The CDR3 runs from the conserved cysteine through the conserved F or W. A D gene is named only where the DNA matches it firmly. Only part of the rows carry a size: once, few, many, or a class if the clone is expanded.

v_gene	len	abundance	d_gene	j_gene	CDR3aa	CDR3nt
TRBV7-6	13	.	.	TRBJ2-7	CASSLASSYEQYF	TGTGCCAGCAGCTTAGCCAGCTCCTACGAGCAGTACTTC
TRBV7-2	12	.	TRBD1	TRBJ2-1	CASSPDRVNQFF	TGTGCCAGCAGCCCCGACAGGGTCAATCAGTTCTTC
TRBV28	13	once	.	TRBJ2-3	CASSRTEWDTQYF	TGTGCCAGCAGTAGGACAGAATGGGATACGCAGTATTTT
TRBV19	15	.	.	TRBJ2-1	CASSIGRLTYNEQFF	TGTGCCAGTAGTATAGGGAGGTTAACCTACAATGAGCAGTTCTTC
TRBV2	13	.	.	TRBJ1-2	CASGRDTNYGYTF	TGTGCCAGCGGCCGGGACACTAACTATGGCTACACCTTC
TRBV28	14	.	.	TRBJ2-7	CASSPRISVYEQYF	TGTGCCAGCAGTCCCCGTATTAGTGTCTACGAGCAGTACTTC
TRBV6-1	14	.	TRBD2	TRBJ2-5	CASSQGLARETQYF	TGTGCCAGCAGCCAGGGACTAGCGCGAGAGACCCAGTACTTC
TRBV27	14	.	.	TRBJ2-7	CASRPRSRVYEQYF	TGTGCCAGCAGGCCCCGTAGCAGGGTATACGAGCAGTACTTC
TRBV6-1	12	.	.	TRBJ1-2	CASSEGPQLVTF	TGTGCCAGCAGTGAAGGGCCCCAGCTAGTCACCTTC
TRBV5-1	16	.	TRBD2	TRBJ2-3	CASSLGLAGSTDTQYF	TGCGCCAGCAGCTTGGGACTAGCGGGAAGCACAGATACGCAGTATTTT
TRBV27	13	few	.	TRBJ1-4	CASSLGGLGKLFF	TGTGCCAGCAGTTTGGGAGGGCTCGGAAAACTGTTTTTT
TRBV19	11	.	.	TRBJ2-1	CASSILNEQFF	TGTGCCAGTAGTATTCTAAATGAGCAGTTCTTC
TRBV12-5	15	.	TRBD2	TRBJ2-1	CASGAGTSGYNEQFF	TGTGCTAGTGGTGCCGGGACTAGCGGGTACAATGAGCAGTTCTTC
TRBV19	15	.	TRBD1	TRBJ2-1	CASSIWDRVGNEQFF	TGTGCCAGTAGTATATGGGACAGGGTCGGCAATGAGCAGTTCTTC
TRBV2	15	.	.	TRBJ2-7	CASSVEGGTSYEQYF	TGTGCCAGCAGTGTGGAGGGGGGGACCTCCTACGAGCAGTACTTC
TRBV12-5	21	.	.	TRBJ1-3	CASGLVNWPTPSSGLGNTIYF	TGTGCTAGTGGTTTGGTAAATTGGCCGACACCATCTTCAGGTTTAGGAAACACCATATATTTT
TRBV6-1	14	.	TRBD1	TRBJ1-1	CASKEGTGKTEAFF	TGTGCCAGCAAGGAGGGGACAGGGAAAACTGAAGCTTTCTTT
TRBV9	15	.	.	TRBJ1-6	CASSVGTARESPLHF	TGTGCCAGCAGCGTAGGAACAGCCCGGGAATCACCCCTCCACTTT
TRBV7-9	12	.	.	TRBJ2-1	CASSFSRVEQFF	TGTGCCAGCAGCTTTTCCAGGGTCGAGCAGTTCTTC
TRBV7-6	17	.	TRBD1	TRBJ1-5	CASSLGGGRASNQPQHF	TGTGCCAGCAGCTTAGGAGGGGGCAGGGCTAGCAATCAGCCCCAGCATTTT
TRBV9	15	few	.	TRBJ1-4	CASSAGLTTNEKLFF	TGTGCCAGCAGCGCGGGATTAACGACTAATGAAAAACTGTTTTTT
TRBV7-9	17	.	.	TRBJ2-7	CASSSYTRRGGSYEQYF	TGTGCCAGCAGCTCCTACACCCGTAGGGGAGGATCATACGAGCAGTACTTC
TRBV18	11	once	.	TRBJ2-7	CASSQGYEQYF	TGTGCCAGCTCGCAGGGGTACGAGCAGTACTTC
TRBV28	12	.	.	TRBJ2-7	CASSLDYTARYF	TGTGCCAGCAGTTTAGATTATACAGCTCGGTACTTC
TRBV28	14	.	.	TRBJ1-4	CASRLNRPVEKLFF	TGTGCCAGCAGATTAAACCGCCCGGTTGAAAAACTGTTTTTT
TRBV11-2	12	.	.	TRBJ2-1	CASSLTADEQFF	TGTGCCAGCAGCTTAACAGCCGATGAGCAGTTCTTC
TRBV19	14	.	.	TRBJ2-6	CASRPGSGANVLTF	TGTGCCAGTAGGCCAGGCTCTGGGGCCAACGTCCTGACTTTC
TRBV11-1	16	.	.	TRBJ1-6	CASSLGNRNTNSPLHF	TGTGCCAGCAGCTTAGGAAACAGGAATACAAATTCACCCCTCCACTTT
TRBV19	9	.	.	TRBJ2-3	CASRDTQYF	TGTGCCAGCCGAGATACGCAGTATTTT
TRBV5-1	16	.	TRBD2	TRBJ2-1	CASSLPGLAGSNEQFF	TGCGCCAGCAGCTTACCGGGACTAGCGGGTTCCAATGAGCAGTTCTTC